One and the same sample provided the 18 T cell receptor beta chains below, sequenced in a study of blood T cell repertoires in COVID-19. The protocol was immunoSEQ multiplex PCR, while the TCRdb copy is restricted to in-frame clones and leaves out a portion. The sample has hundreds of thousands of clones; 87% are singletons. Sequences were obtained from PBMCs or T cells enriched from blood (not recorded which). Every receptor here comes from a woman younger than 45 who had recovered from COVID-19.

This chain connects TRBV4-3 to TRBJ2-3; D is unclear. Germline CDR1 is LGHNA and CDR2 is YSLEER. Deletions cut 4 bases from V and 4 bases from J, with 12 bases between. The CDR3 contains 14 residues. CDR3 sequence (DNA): TGCGCCAGCAGCCCATTAACGGGTGCAGATACGCAGTATTTT. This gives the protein CASSPLTGADTQYF.

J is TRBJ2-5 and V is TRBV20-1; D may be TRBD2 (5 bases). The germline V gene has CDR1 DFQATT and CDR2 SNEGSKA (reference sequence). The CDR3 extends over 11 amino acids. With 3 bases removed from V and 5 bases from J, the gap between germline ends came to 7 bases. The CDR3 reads CSASSGETQYF. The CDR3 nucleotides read TGCAGTGCTAGTTCGGGGGAGACCCAGTACTTC.

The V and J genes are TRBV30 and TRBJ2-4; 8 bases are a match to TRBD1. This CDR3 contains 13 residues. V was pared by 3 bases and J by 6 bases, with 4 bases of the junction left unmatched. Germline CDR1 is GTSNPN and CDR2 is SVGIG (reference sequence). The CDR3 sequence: CAWRGTGPNIQYF. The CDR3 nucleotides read TGTGCCTGGAGGGGGACAGGACCAAACATTCAGTACTTC. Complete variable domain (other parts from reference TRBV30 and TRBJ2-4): SQTIHQWPATLVQPVGSPLSLECTVEGTSNPNLYWYRQAAGRGLQLLFYSVGIGQISSEVPQNLSASRPQDRQFILSSKKLLLSDSGFYLCAWRGTGPNIQYFGAGTRLSVL.

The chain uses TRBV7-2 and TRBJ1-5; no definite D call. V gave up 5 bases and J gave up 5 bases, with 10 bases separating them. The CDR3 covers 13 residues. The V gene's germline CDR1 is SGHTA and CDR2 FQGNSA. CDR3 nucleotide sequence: TGTGCCAGCAGCAAGGAACTAGATCAGCCCCAGCATTTT. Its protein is CASSKELDQPQHF.

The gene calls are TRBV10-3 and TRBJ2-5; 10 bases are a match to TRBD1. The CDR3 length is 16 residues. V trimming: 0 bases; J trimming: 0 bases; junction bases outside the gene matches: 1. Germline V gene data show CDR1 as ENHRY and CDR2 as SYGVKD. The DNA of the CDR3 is TGTGCCATCAGTGAGTCGGACAGGGGGGACCAAGAGACCCAGTACTTC. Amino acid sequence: CAISESDRGDQETQYF.

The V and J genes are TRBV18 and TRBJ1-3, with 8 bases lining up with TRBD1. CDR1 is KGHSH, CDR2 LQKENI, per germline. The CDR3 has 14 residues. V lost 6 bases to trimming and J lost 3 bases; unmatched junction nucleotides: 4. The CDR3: CASSRDRNGNTIYF. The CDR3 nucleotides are TGTGCCAGCTCGCGGGACAGGAATGGAAACACCATATATTTT.

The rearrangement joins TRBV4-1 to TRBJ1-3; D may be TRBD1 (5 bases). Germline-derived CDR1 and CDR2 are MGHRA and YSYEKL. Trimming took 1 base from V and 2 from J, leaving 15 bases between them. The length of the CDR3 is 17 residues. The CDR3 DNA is TGCGCCAGCAGCCAAGCGACAGTGACCCGACCTGGAAACACCATATATTTT. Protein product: CASSQATVTRPGNTIYF.

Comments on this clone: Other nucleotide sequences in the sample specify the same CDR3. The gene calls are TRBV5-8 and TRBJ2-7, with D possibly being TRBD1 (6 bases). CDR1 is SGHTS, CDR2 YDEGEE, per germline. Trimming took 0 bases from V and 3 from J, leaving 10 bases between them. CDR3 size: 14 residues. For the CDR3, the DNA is TGTGCCAGCAGCTTGGATCCGACAGGCTACGAGCAGTACTTC. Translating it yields CASSLDPTGYEQYF.

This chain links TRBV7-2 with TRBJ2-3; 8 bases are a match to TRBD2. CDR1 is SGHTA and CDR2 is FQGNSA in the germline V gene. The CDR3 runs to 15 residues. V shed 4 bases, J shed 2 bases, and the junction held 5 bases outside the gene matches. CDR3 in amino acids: CASSWRGANTDTQYF. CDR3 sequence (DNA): TGTGCCAGCAGCTGGCGGGGGGCTAACACAGATACGCAGTATTTT.

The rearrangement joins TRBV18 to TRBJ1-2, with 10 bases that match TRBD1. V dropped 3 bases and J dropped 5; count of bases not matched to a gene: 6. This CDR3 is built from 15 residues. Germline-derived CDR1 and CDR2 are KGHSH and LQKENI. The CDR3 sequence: CASSPKTGGDYGYTF. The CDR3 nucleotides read TGTGCCAGCTCACCCAAGACAGGGGGCGATTATGGCTACACCTTC.

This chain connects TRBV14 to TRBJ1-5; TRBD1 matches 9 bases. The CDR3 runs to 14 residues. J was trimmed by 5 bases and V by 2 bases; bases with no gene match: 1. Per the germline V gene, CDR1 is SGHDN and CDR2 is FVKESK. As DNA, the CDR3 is TGTGCCAGCAGCCAAACAGGGGGCGATCAGCCCCAGCATTTT. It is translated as CASSQTGGDQPQHF.

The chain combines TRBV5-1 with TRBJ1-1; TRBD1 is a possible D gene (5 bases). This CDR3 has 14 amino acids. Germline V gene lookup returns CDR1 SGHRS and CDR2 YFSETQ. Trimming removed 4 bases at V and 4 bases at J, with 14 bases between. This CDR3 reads CASSAQDMSTEAFF. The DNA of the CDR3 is TGCGCCAGCAGCGCTCAGGACATGAGCACTGAAGCTTTCTTT.

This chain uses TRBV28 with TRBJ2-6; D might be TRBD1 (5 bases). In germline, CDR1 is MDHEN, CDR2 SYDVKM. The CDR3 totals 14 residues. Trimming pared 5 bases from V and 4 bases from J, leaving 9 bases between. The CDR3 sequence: CASSARQGANVLTF. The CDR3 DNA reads TGTGCCAGCAGTGCCAGACAGGGGGCCAACGTCCTGACTTTC.

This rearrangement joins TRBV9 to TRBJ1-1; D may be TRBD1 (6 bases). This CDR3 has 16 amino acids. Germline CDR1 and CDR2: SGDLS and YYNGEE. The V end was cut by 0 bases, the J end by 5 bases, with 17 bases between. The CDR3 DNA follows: TGTGCCAGCAGCGTAGCTACGCAGGGGAAGGTGACTGAAGCTTTCTTT. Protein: CASSVATQGKVTEAFF.

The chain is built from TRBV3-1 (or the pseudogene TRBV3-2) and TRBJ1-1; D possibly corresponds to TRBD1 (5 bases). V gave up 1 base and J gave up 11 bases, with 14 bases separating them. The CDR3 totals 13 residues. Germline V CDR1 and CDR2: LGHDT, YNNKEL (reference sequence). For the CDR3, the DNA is TGTGCCAGCAGCCAAGGGTCGCCGGGGGACGCTTTCTTT. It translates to CASSQGSPGDAFF.

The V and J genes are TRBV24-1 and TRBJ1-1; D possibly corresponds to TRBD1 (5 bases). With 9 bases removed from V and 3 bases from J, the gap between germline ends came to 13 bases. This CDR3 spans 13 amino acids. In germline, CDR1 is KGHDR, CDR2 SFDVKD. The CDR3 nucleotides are TGTGCCACCCGAACCTGGGGGGACACTGAAGCTTTCTTT. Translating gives CATRTWGDTEAFF.

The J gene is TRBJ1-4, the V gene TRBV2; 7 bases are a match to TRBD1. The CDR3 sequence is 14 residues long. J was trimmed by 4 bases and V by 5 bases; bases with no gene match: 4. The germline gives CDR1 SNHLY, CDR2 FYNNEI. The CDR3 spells CASSRRDSNEKLFF. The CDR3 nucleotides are TGTGCCAGCAGTCGCCGGGACAGTAATGAAAAACTGTTTTTT.

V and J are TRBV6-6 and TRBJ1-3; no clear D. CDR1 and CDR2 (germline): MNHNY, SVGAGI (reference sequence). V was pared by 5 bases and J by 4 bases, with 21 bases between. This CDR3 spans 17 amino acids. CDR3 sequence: CASSPQTAGMGGNTIYF. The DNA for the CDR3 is TGTGCCAGCAGTCCGCAGACGGCCGGGATGGGAGGAAACACCATATATTTT.